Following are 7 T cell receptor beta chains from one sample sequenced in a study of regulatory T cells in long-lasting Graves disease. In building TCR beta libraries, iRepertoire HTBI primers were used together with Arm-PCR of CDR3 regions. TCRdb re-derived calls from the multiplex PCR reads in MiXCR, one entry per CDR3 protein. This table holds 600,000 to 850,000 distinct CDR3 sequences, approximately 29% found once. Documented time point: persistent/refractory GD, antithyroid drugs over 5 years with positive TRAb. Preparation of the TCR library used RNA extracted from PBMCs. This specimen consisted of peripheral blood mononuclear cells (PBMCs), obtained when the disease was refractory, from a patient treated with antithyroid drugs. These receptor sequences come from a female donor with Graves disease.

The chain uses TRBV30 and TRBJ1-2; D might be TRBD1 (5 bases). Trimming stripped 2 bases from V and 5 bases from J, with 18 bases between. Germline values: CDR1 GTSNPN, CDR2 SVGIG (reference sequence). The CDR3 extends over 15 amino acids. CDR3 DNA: TGTGCCTGGAGTCTACCAGTCAGGGAACCTTATGGCTACACCTTC. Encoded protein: CAWSLPVREPYGYTF.

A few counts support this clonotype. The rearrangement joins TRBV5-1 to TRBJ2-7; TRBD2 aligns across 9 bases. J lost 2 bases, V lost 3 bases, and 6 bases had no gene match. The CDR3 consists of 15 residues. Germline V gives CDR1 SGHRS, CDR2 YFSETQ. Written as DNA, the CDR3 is TGCGCCAGCAGCTCCTCTAGCGGGAACACCTACGAGCAGTACTTC. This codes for CASSSSSGNTYEQYF.

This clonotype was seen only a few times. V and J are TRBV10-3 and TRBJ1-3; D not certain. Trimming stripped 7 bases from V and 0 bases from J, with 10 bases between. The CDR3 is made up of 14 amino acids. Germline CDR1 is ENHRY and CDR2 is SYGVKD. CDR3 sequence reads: CAITGRDSGNTIYF. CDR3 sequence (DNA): TGTGCCATCACCGGGCGGGACTCTGGAAACACCATATATTTT.

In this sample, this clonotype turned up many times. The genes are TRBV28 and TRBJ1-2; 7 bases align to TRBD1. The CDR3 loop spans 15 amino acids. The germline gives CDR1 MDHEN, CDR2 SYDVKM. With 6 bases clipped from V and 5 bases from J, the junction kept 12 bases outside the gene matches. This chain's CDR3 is CASSQRGQGGYGYTF. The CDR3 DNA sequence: TGTGCCAGCAGCCAAAGGGGTCAGGGGGGTTATGGCTACACCTTC.

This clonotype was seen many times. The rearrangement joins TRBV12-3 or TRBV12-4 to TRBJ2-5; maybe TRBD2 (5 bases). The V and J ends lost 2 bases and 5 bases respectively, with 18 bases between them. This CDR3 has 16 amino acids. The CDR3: CASSLTSLYPGETQYF. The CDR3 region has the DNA TGTGCCAGCAGTTTAACGTCCTTATACCCGGGGGAGACCCAGTACTTC.

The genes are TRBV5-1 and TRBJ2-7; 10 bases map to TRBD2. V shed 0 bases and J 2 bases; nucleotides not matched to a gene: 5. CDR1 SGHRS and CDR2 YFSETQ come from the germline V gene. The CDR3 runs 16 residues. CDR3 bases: TGCGCCAGCAGCTTGGCGGGACTAGCGATGACCTACGAGCAGTACTTC. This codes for CASSLAGLAMTYEQYF.

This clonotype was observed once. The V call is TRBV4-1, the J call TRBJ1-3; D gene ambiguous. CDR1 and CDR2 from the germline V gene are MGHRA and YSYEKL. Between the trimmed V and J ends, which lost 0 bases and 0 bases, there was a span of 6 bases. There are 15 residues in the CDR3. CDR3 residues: CASSQDGPSGNTIYF. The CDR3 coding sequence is TGCGCCAGCAGCCAAGACGGTCCCTCTGGAAACACCATATATTTT.